The entry that follows covers one TCR beta chain sequence. No antigen is known for it. The data were obtained in a study of cytomegalovirus exposure and HLA in healthy donors. Study-wide background: According to later analysis, the same platform produced the 110 or so validation and over 600 first-cohort repertoires. Study findings and constraints: The tendency of first-cohort TCR clusters to co-occur in the roughly 130 validation repertoires emerged from a later analysis. Cytomegalovirus status was reportedly diagnosed by the classifier with high specificity and sensitivity. There were 150 to 200 TCR beta chains listed as cytomegalovirus-associated.

Clones were sequenced by immunoSEQ multiplex PCR, and TCRdb holds only the in-frame ones, with some missing. The data hold over 110,000 clones, with 70% to 90% observed a single time. V was cut by 7 bases and J by 10 bases, with 16 bases left in between. Per the germline V gene, CDR1 is SQVTM and CDR2 is ANQGSEA. The CDR3 is made up of 11 amino acids. Sample: PBMCs. The chain joins TRBV29-1 to TRBJ1-1, with a tentative D call TRBD1 (6 bases). The source of this sequence is a young man in good health and CMV-seropositive. The DNA of the CDR3 is TGCAGCGGAACTCAGGGGCCCCGAGCTTTCTTT. It codes for CSGTQGPRAFF.